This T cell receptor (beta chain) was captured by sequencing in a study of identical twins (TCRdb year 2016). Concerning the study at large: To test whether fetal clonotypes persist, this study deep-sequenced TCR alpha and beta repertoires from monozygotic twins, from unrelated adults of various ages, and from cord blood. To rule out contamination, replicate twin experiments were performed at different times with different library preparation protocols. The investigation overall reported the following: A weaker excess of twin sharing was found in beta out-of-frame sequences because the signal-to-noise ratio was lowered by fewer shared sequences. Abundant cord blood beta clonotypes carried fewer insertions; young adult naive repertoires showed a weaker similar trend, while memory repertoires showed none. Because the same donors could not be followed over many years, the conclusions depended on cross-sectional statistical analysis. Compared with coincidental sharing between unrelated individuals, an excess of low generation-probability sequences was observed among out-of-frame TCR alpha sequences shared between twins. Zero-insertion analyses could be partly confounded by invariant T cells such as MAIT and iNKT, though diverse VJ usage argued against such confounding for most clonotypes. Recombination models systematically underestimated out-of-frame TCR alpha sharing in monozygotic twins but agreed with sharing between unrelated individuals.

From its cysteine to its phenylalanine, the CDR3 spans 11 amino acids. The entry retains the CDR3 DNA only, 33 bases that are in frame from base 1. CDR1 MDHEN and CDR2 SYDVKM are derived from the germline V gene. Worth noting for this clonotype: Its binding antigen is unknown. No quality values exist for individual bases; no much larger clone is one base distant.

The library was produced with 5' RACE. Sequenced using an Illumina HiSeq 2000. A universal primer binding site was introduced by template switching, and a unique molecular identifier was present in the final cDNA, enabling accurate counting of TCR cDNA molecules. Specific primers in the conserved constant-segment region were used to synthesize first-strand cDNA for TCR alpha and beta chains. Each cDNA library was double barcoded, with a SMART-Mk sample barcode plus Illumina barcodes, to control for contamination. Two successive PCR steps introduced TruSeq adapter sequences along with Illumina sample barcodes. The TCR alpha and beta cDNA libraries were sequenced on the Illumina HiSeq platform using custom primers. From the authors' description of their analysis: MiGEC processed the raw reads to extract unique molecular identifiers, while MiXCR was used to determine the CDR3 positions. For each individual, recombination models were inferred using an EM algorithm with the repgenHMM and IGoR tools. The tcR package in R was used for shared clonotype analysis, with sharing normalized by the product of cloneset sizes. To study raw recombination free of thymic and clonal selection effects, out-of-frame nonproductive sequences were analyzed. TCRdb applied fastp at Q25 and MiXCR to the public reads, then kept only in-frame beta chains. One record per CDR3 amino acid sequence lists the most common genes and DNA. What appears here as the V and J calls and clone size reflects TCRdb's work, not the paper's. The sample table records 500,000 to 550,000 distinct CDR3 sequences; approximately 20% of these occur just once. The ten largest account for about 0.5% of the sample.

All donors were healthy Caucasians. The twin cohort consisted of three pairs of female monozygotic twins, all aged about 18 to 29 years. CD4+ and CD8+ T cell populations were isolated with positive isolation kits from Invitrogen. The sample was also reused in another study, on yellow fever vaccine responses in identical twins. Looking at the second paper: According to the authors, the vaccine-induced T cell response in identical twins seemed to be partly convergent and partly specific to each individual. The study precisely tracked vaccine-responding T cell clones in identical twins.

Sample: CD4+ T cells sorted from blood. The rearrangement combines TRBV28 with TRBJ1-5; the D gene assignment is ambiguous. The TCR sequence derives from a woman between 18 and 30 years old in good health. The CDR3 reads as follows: CAFRMNQPQHF. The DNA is TGTGCGTTTCGAATGAATCAGCCCCAGCATTTT.